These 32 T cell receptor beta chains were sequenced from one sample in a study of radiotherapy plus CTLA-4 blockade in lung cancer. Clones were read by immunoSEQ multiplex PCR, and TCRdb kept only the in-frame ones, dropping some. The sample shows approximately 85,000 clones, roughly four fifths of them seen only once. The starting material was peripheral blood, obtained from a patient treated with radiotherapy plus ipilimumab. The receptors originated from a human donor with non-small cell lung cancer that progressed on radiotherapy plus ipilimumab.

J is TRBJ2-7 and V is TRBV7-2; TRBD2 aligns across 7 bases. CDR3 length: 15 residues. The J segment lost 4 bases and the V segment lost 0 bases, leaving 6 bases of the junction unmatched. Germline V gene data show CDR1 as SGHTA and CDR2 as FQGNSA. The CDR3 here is CASSLAGLAAYEQYF. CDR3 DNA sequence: TGTGCCAGCAGCTTAGCGGGTCTAGCGGCGTACGAGCAGTACTTC.

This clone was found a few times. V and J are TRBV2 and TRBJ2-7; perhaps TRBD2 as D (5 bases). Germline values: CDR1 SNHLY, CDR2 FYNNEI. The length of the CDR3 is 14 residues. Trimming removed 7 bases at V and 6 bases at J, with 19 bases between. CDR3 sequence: CASKLSTVRGEQYF. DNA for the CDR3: TGTGCCAGCAAGCTGTCGACTGTCCGGGGCGAGCAGTACTTC.

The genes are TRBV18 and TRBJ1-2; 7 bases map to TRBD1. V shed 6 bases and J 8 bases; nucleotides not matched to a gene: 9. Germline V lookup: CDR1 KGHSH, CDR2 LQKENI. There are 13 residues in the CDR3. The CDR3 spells CASSPKTGAGYTF. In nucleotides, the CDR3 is TGTGCCAGCTCGCCCAAAACAGGGGCGGGCTACACCTTC.

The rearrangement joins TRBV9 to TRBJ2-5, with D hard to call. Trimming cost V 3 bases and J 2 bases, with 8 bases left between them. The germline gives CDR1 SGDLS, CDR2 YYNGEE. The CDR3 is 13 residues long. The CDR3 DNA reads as TGTGCCAGCAGCGCGGACCGTCAAGAGACCCAGTACTTC. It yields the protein CASSADRQETQYF.

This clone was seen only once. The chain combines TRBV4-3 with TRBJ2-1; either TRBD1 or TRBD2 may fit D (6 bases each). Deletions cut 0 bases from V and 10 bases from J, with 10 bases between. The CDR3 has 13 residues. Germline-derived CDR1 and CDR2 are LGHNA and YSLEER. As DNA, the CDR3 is TGCGCCAGCAGCCAAGATCGGGGGCTCGAGCAGTTCTTC. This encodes CASSQDRGLEQFF.

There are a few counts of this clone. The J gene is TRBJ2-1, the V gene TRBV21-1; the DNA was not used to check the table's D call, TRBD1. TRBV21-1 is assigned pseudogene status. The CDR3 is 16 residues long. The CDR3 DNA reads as TGTGCCAGCAGCAGAGGCCGAGACAGGGGTTACAATGAGCAGTTCTTC. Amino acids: CASSRGRDRGYNEQFF.

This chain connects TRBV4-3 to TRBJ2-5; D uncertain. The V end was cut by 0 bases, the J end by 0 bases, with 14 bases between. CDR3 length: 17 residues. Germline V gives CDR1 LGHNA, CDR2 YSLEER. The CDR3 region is CASSQEFYGQDQETQYF. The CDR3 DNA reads TGCGCCAGCAGCCAAGAGTTCTACGGTCAAGACCAAGAGACCCAGTACTTC.

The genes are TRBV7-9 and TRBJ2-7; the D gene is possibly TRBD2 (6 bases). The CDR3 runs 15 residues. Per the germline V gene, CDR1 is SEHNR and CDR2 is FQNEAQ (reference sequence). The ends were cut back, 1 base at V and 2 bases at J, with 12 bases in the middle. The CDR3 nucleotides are TGTGCCAGCAGCTTAGACGGGAGCCCCACCTACGAGCAGTACTTC. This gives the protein CASSLDGSPTYEQYF.

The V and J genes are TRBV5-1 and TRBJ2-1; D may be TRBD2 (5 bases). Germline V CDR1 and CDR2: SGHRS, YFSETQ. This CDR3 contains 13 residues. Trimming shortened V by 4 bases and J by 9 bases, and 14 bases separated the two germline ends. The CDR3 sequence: CASSTDYPSEQFF. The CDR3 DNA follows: TGCGCCAGCAGCACTGACTACCCCAGTGAGCAGTTCTTC.

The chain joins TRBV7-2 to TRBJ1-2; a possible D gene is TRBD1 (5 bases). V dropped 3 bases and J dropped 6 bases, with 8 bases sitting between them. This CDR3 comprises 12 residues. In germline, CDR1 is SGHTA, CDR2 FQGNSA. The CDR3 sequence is CASSLGGNGYTF. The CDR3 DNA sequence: TGTGCCAGCAGCTTGGGGGGGAATGGCTACACCTTC. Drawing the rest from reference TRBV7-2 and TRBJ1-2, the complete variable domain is GAGVSQSPSNKVTEKGKDVELRCDPISGHTALYWYRQSLGQGLEFLIYFQGNSAPDKSGLPSDRFSAERTGGSVSTLTIQRTQQEDSAVYLCASSLGGNGYTFGSGTRLTVV.

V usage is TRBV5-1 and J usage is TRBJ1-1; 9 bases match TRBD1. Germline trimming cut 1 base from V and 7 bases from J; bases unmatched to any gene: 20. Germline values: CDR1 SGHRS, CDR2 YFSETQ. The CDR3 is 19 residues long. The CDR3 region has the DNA TGCGCCAGCAGCTTGAGGGCACAGCCGGGACAGGGAGCGACCCTTGAAGCTTTCTTT. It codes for CASSLRAQPGQGATLEAFF.

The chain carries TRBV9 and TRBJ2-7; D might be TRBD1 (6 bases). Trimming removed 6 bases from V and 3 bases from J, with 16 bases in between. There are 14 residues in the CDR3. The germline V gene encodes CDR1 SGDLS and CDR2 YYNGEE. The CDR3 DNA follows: TGTGCCAGCACCCCCGGGCAGGGGCACTACGAGCAGTACTTC. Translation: CASTPGQGHYEQYF.

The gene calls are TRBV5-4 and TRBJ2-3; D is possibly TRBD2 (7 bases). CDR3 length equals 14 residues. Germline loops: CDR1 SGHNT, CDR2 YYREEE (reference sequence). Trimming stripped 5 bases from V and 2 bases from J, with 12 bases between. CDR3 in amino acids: CASSLRGLTDTQYF. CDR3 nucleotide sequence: TGTGCCAGCAGTTTGCGGGGGCTCACAGATACGCAGTATTTT.

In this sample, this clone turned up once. This CDR3 reads CASSTTERSRNTEAFF. The DNA of the CDR3 is TGTGCCAGCTCGACCACCGAGAGGTCTAGGAACACTGAAGCTTTCTTT. The chain carries TRBV18 and TRBJ1-1; unclear D gene. CDR1 is KGHSH, CDR2 LQKENI, per germline. CDR3 length equals 16 residues. With 6 bases removed from V and 1 base from J, the gap between germline ends came to 18 bases.

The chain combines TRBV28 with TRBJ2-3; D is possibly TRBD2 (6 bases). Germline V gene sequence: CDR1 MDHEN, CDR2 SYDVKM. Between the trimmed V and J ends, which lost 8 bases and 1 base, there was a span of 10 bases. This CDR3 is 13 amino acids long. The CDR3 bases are TGTGCCAGCGCTTGGGGGGGCACAGATACGCAGTATTTT. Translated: CASAWGGTDTQYF.

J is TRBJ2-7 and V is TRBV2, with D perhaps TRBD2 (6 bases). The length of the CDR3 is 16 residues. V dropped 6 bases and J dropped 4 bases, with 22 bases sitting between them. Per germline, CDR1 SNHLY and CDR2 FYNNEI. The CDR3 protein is CASRGTQGWGVYEQYF. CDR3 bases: TGTGCCAGCAGGGGGACCCAGGGCTGGGGGGTGTACGAGCAGTACTTC.

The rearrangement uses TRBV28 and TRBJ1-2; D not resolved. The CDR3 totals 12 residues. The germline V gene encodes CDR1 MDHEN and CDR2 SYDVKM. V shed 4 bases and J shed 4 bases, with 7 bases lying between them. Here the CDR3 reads CASSSGAYGYTF. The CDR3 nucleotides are TGTGCCAGCAGTTCAGGTGCCTATGGCTACACCTTC.

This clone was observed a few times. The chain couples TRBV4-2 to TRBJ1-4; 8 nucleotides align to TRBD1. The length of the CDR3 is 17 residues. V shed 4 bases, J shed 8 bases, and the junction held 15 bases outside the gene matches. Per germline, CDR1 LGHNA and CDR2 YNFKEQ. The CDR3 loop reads CASSPRPYRGNPEKLFF. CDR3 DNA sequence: TGTGCCAGCAGCCCCCGTCCCTACAGGGGGAATCCGGAAAAACTGTTTTTT.

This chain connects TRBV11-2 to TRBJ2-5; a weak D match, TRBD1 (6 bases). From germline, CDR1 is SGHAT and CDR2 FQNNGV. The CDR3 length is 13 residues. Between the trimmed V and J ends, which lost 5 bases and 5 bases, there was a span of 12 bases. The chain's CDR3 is CASSLRGGETQYF. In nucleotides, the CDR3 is TGTGCCAGCAGCCTCAGGGGCGGGGAGACCCAGTACTTC.

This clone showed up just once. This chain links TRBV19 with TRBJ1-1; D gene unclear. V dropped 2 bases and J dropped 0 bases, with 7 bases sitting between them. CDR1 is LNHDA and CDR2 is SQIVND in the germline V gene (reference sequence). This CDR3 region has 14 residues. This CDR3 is CASSITWMNTEAFF. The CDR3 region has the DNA TGTGCCAGTAGTATAACCTGGATGAACACTGAAGCTTTCTTT. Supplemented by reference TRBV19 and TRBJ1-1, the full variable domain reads DGGITQSPKYLFRKEGQNVTLSCEQNLNHDAMYWYRQDPGQGLRLIYYSQIVNDFQKGDIAEGYSVSREKKESFPLTVTSAQKNPTAFYLCASSITWMNTEAFFGQGTRLTVV.

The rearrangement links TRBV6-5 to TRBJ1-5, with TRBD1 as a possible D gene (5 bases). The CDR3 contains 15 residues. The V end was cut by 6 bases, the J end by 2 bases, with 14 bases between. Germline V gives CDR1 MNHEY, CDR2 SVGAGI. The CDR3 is CASSPTADGNQPQHF. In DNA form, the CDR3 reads TGTGCCAGCAGCCCGACAGCGGACGGCAATCAGCCCCAGCATTTT.

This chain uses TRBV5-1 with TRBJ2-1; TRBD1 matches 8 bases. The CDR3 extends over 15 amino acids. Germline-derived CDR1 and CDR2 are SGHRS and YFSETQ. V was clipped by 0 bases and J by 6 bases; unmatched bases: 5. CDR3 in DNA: TGCGCCAGCAGCTTGGGGGACAGGATGGTCAATGAGCAGTTCTTC. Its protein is CASSLGDRMVNEQFF.

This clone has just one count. This chain's CDR3 is CATSNRDGRDQPQHF. The CDR3 region has the DNA TGTGCCACCAGCAACAGGGATGGAAGGGATCAGCCCCAGCATTTT. J is TRBJ1-5 and V is TRBV15; D perhaps matches TRBD1 (6 bases). This CDR3 is 15 amino acids long. Per the germline V gene, CDR1 is LNHNV and CDR2 is YYDKDF (reference sequence). V was trimmed by 4 bases and J by 5 bases, leaving 15 bases between them.

The CDR3, as DNA: TGTGCCAGCAGCTTAGGGGTAAGGCAGGGCCCAGATACGCAGTATTTT. This encodes CASSLGVRQGPDTQYF. The chain recombines TRBV11-2 with TRBJ2-3; TRBD1 might be the D (5 bases). The V gene's germline CDR1 is SGHAT and CDR2 FQNNGV. V dropped 1 base and J dropped 4 bases, with 15 bases sitting between them. The CDR3 has 16 residues.

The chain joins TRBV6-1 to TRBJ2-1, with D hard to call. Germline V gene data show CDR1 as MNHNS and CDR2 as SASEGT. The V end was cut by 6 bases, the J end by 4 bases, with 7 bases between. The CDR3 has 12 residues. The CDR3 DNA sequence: TGTGCCAGCAGCCTCCGGTACAATGAGCAGTTCTTC. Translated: CASSLRYNEQFF.

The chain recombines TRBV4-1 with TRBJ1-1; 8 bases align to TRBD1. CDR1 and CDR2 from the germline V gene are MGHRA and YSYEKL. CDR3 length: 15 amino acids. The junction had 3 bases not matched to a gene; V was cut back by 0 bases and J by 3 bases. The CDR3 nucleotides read TGCGCCAGCAGCCAAGAGACAGGGGTGTACACTGAAGCTTTCTTT. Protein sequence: CASSQETGVYTEAFF.

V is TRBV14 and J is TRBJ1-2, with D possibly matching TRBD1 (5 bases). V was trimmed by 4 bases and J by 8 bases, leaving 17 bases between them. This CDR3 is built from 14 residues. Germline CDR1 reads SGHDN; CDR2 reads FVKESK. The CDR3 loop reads CASSPFGTSQGYTF. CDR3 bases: TGTGCCAGCAGCCCCTTCGGGACTTCACAAGGCTACACCTTC.

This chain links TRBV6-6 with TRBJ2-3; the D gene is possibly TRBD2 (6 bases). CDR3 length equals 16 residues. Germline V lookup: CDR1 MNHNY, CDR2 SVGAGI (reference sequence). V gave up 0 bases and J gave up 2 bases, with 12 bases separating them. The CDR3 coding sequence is TGTGCCAGCAGTTACTCGAGTCAGGACTACACAGATACGCAGTATTTT. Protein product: CASSYSSQDYTDTQYF.

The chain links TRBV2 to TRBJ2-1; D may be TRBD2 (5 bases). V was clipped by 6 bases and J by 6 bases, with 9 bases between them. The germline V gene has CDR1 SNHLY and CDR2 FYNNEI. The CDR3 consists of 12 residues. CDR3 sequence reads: CASRWESNEQFF. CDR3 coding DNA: TGTGCCAGCAGGTGGGAGAGCAATGAGCAGTTCTTC.

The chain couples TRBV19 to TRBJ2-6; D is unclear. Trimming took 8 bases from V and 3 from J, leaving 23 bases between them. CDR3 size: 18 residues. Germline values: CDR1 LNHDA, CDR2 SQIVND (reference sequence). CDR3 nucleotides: TGTGCCAGTTGCTCCACCGGAATCGGTTTTGGTGGGGCCAACGTCCTGACTTTC. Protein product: CASCSTGIGFGGANVLTF.

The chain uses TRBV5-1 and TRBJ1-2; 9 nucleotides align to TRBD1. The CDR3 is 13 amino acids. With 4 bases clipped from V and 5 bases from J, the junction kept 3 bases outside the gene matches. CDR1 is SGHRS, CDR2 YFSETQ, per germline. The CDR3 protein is CASSLGTGYGYTF. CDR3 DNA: TGCGCCAGCAGCCTAGGGACAGGGTATGGCTACACCTTC.

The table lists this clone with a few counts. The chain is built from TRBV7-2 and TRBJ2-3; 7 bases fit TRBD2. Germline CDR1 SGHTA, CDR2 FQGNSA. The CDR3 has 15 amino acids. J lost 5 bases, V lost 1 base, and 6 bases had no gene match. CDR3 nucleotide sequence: TGTGCCAGCAGCTTAGTGCTAGCGGAGGGAGATACGCAGTATTTT. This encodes CASSLVLAEGDTQYF.